This entry lists 21 T cell receptor beta chains sequenced from one sample in a study of T cells in Graves' hyperthyroidism and ophthalmopathy. Regions amplified from RNA transcripts were the TCR beta CDR3 regions. The TCR CDR3 was amplified in a first-round RT-PCR using the HTBI primer set. TCRdb ran MiXCR on the multiplex PCR reads and lists one entry per CDR3 protein. Here the sample spans about 410,000 distinct CDR3 sequences, roughly 14% being singletons. The material sequenced was blood. Receptor source: a man aged 18-30 years with Graves' ophthalmopathy.

J is TRBJ2-5 and V is TRBV3-1; 11 bases match TRBD2. CDR3 length: 15 amino acids. The V gene end was trimmed by 7 bases and the J gene end by 6 bases; junction bases not matched to a gene: 10. Germline assignment: CDR1 LGHDT and CDR2 YNNKEL (reference sequence). CDR3 amino acids: CASILTSGGVKTQYF. For the CDR3, the DNA is TGTGCCAGCATCTTAACTAGCGGGGGAGTCAAGACCCAGTACTTC.

This chain uses TRBV6-1 with TRBJ1-3; unclear D gene. Germline assignment: CDR1 MNHNS and CDR2 SASEGT. This CDR3 contains 13 residues. The V end lost 8 bases, the J end lost 0 bases, and 8 bases lay between the germline ends. CDR3 DNA: TGTGCCAGCGGCTTGGGCTCTGGAAACACCATATATTTT. Encoded protein: CASGLGSGNTIYF.

This clonotype showed up many times. This chain connects TRBV30 to TRBJ2-7; D gene unclear. CDR1 is GTSNPN and CDR2 is SVGIG in the germline V gene (reference sequence). The CDR3 totals 12 residues. Trimming took off 1 base at V and 3 bases at J, with 7 bases between the two ends. CDR3 DNA: TGTGCCTGGAGTGGCTTACACTACGAGCAGTACTTC. The encoded protein is CAWSGLHYEQYF.

This clonotype was seen repeatedly, ten times or more. CDR3 coding DNA: TGTGCCAGCAGTGGGTTGCCCCTGGTCTACGAGCAGTACTTC. This codes for CASSGLPLVYEQYF. The chain is built from TRBV28 and TRBJ2-7, with D uncertain. In germline, CDR1 is MDHEN, CDR2 SYDVKM. V lost 5 bases, J lost 3 bases, and 14 bases lay in between. The CDR3 loop spans 14 amino acids.

This clonotype was detected ten times or more. The chain combines TRBV27 with TRBJ2-7, with 7 bases aligning to TRBD1. Per the germline V gene, CDR1 is MNHEY and CDR2 is SMNVEV (reference sequence). The CDR3 is 14 residues long. V gave up 6 bases and J gave up 6 bases; unmatched junction bases: 11. Here the CDR3 DNA reads TGTGCCAGCAGGGCTTGGGACAGTACTAGCGAGCAGTACTTC. Amino acid sequence: CASRAWDSTSEQYF.

The V and J genes are TRBV20-1 and TRBJ2-1; 7 nucleotides agree with TRBD1. With 1 base clipped from V and 9 bases from J, the junction kept 6 bases outside the gene matches. The CDR3 is 13 residues long. The germline CDR1 and CDR2 sequences are DFQATT and SNEGSKA (reference sequence). The CDR3 nucleotides are TGCAGTGCTAGAGCCGACAGGGACGCTGAGCAGTTCTTC. Translated: CSARADRDAEQFF.

This clonotype was detected a few times. CDR3 residues: CASSSGPGSGLGEQYF. The CDR3 region has the DNA TGTGCCAGCAGCTCCGGGCCTGGATCCGGCTTAGGCGAGCAGTACTTC. The V and J genes are TRBV9 and TRBJ2-7; D gene ambiguous. V shed 4 bases and J shed 6 bases, with 23 bases lying between them. The CDR3 spans 16 residues. Looked up from germline, CDR1 is SGDLS and CDR2 is YYNGEE.

This clonotype was observed a handful of times. The gene calls are TRBV4-1 and TRBJ1-1; D is ambiguous. CDR1 is MGHRA and CDR2 is YSYEKL in the germline V gene. The V and J ends lost 4 bases and 2 bases respectively, with 11 bases between them. CDR3 length: 14 residues. CDR3 region: CASSPGLENTEAFF. CDR3 DNA sequence: TGCGCCAGCAGCCCCGGGTTGGAAAACACTGAAGCTTTCTTT.

This clonotype was detected many times. The V and J genes are TRBV7-2 and TRBJ2-1; D may correspond to TRBD1 or TRBD2 (6 bases each). V was shortened by 1 base and J by 6 bases, with 10 bases between the two germline ends. CDR1 is SGHTA and CDR2 is FQGNSA in the germline V gene. The CDR3 extends over 14 amino acids. The CDR3 loop is CASSLGGAANEQFF. The CDR3 region has the DNA TGTGCCAGCAGCTTAGGGGGGGCCGCCAATGAGCAGTTCTTC.

This clonotype was recorded at least ten times. The gene calls are TRBV4-1 and TRBJ2-1; TRBD2 matches at 8 bases. Unmatched junction bases numbered 8, after V lost 4 bases and J lost 9 bases. Germline V lookup: CDR1 MGHRA, CDR2 YSYEKL. The CDR3 contains 14 residues. This CDR3 reads CASSLEDAGGEQFF. The CDR3 nucleotides read TGCGCCAGCAGCCTCGAGGACGCGGGAGGTGAGCAGTTCTTC.

As concerns this clonotype: The junction differs from germline at one of its ends, possibly a read error. The chain uses TRBV7-8 and TRBJ2-2; 8 bases align to TRBD2. This CDR3 region has 16 residues. Germline CDR1 and CDR2: SGHVS and FQNEAQ. The CDR3: CASSLGASGYTGELVF. As DNA, the CDR3 is TGTGCCAGCAGCTTGGGCGCTAGCGGGTACACCGGGGAGCTGGTTTTT. The whole variable domain, remainder taken from reference TRBV7-8 and TRBJ2-2, is GAGVSQSPRYKVAKRGQDVALRCDPISGHVSLFWYQQALGQGPEFLTYFQNEAQLDKSGLPSDRFFAERPEGSVSTLKIQRTQQEDSAVYLCASSLGASGYTGELVFGEGSRLTVL.

This clonotype was seen repeatedly, ten times or more. The chain is built from TRBV20-1 and TRBJ2-3; 8 bases fit TRBD1. V was pared by 5 bases and J by 6 bases, with 10 bases of the junction left unmatched. The CDR3 totals 14 residues. Looked up from germline, CDR1 is DFQATT and CDR2 is SNEGSKA (reference sequence). CDR3 residues: CSAPRTGLLDTQYF. The CDR3 nucleotides read TGCAGTGCTCCACGGACAGGGTTGTTGGATACGCAGTATTTT.

There are many counts of this clonotype. This rearrangement joins TRBV7-9 to TRBJ1-4, with TRBD1 identical over 7 bases. V lost 5 bases, J lost 3 bases, and 6 bases stayed unmatched. Germline assignment: CDR1 SEHNR and CDR2 FQNEAQ (reference sequence). CDR3 length: 15 residues. In DNA form, the CDR3 reads TGTGCCAGCAGCCCGGGACAGCATCCTAATGAAAAACTGTTTTTT. It codes for CASSPGQHPNEKLFF. The complete variable domain, with remaining parts taken from reference TRBV7-9 and TRBJ1-4, reads DTGVSQNPRHKITKRGQNVTFRCDPISEHNRLYWYRQTLGQGPEFLTYFQNEAQLEKSRLLSDRFSAERPKGSFSTLEIQRTEQGDSAMYLCASSPGQHPNEKLFFGSGTQLSVL.

This sequence joins TRBV10-3 and TRBJ2-3; no reliable D call. The V end was cut by 2 bases, the J end by 2 bases, with 5 bases between. Germline assignment: CDR1 ENHRY and CDR2 SYGVKD. The CDR3 has 13 residues. CDR3 in amino acids: CAISEIFTDTQYF. The CDR3 DNA is TGTGCCATCAGTGAGATTTTCACAGATACGCAGTATTTT.

The chain uses TRBV29-1 and TRBJ1-1; D gene uncertain. V dropped 5 bases and J dropped 0 bases, with 16 bases sitting between them. From germline, CDR1 is SQVTM and CDR2 ANQGSEA. CDR3 length equals 15 residues. For the CDR3, the DNA is TGCAGCGTTCCCCGACGGGAGACTATGAACACTGAAGCTTTCTTT. It is translated as CSVPRRETMNTEAFF.

On this clonotype: It may be a read error: a sequence one base away is much more abundant. V usage is TRBV30 and J usage is TRBJ2-5; TRBD2 matches at 8 bases. Germline CDR1 GTSNPN, CDR2 SVGIG (reference sequence). The CDR3 is 14 residues long. The CDR3 spells CAWGVGGGSKTQYF. For the CDR3, the DNA is TGTGCCTGGGGTGTTGGCGGGGGGTCGAAGACCCAGTACTTC.

This clonotype was observed many times. The chain links TRBV6-5 to TRBJ2-4; 8 bases align to TRBD1. Germline-derived CDR1 and CDR2 are MNHEY and SVGAGI. V dropped 2 bases and J dropped 3; count of bases not matched to a gene: 6. The CDR3 has 16 amino acids. CDR3 sequence (DNA): TGTGCCAGCAGTTACCCTGACAGGGGAGACAAAAACATTCAGTACTTC. It is translated as CASSYPDRGDKNIQYF.

This clonotype has at least ten counts. The rearrangement links TRBV12-3 or TRBV12-4 to TRBJ2-1, with 7 bases aligning to TRBD1. V was pared by 5 bases and J by 1 base, with 8 bases of the junction left unmatched. The CDR3 extends over 16 amino acids. The CDR3 coding sequence is TGTGCCAGCAGTCAACCGACAGGGCGATCCTACAATGAGCAGTTCTTC. It translates to CASSQPTGRSYNEQFF.

This clonotype was detected ten times or more. This chain connects TRBV29-1 to TRBJ2-1, with 8 bases fitting TRBD2. J was trimmed by 7 bases and V by 5 bases; bases with no gene match: 19. Germline V gene sequence: CDR1 SQVTM, CDR2 ANQGSEA. CDR3 size: 17 residues. CDR3 loop: CSVLPTLGLGSRNEQFF. The CDR3 bases are TGCAGCGTTCTCCCAACGTTGGGACTAGGCAGTCGGAATGAGCAGTTCTTC.

This clonotype occurred many times. The chain uses TRBV5-1 and TRBJ2-7, with a tentative D call TRBD2 (5 bases). V dropped 0 bases and J dropped 0 bases, with 10 bases sitting between them. Germline CDR1 reads SGHRS; CDR2 reads YFSETQ. The CDR3 is made up of 15 amino acids. The CDR3 loop is CASSLAFGVSYEQYF. As DNA, the CDR3 is TGCGCCAGCAGCTTGGCCTTCGGGGTCTCCTACGAGCAGTACTTC.

The table lists this clonotype with many counts. The chain joins TRBV12-3 or TRBV12-4 to TRBJ2-7; TRBD1 matches at 9 bases. V lost 6 bases, J lost 2 bases, and 5 bases stayed unmatched. The CDR3 runs to 14 residues. This CDR3 reads CASRTGTGTYEQYF. The CDR3 DNA follows: TGTGCCAGCAGGACCGGGACAGGGACCTACGAGCAGTACTTC.